The T cell receptor beta chain under discussion was sequenced for a study of T cell responses to AZD1222 COVID-19 vaccine. Study findings and constraints: Spike-specific TCR breadth and depth went up after people got two AZD1222 doses. Donors were largely white British and mainly female; clonal diversity was possibly underestimated.

On this clone itself: Its specificity is not known.

Some clones are missing from TCRdb's copy, which holds only in-frame ones; the method was immunoSEQ multiplex PCR. Among roughly 140,000 clones, under 95% were seen once, and the ten largest hold 4% to 6%. Sample: peripheral blood, taken on day 0 of AZD1222 vaccination. The receptor was isolated from an adult in good health.

CDR3 amino acids: CASSEGTADGYTF. DNA for the CDR3: TGTGCCAGCAGTGAAGGGACAGCCGATGGCTACACCTTC. The chain recombines TRBV6-1 with TRBJ1-2; TRBD1 is a possible D gene (6 bases). The CDR3 is 13 amino acids. Between the trimmed V and J ends, which lost 1 base and 6 bases, there was a span of 9 bases. Germline loops: CDR1 MNHNS, CDR2 SASEGT.